A single sample gave rise to the 21 T cell receptor beta chains below, sequenced in a study of blood T cell repertoires in COVID-19. Sequenced by immunoSEQ multiplex PCR; TCRdb stores in-frame clones only, minus some. The sample records around 160,000 clones, about 77% being singletons. Sequenced input: peripheral blood. Receptors originate from a woman aged 80 or older with acute or convalescent COVID-19.

The CDR3 reads CASSLERVRNEQFF. For the CDR3, the DNA is TGTGCCAGCTCACTAGAGCGGGTTCGGAATGAGCAGTTCTTC. The V gene is TRBV18, the J gene TRBJ2-1; tentatively, D is TRBD2 (6 bases). The CDR3 is 14 residues long. Trimming stripped 4 bases from V and 7 bases from J, with 14 bases between. Germline loops: CDR1 KGHSH, CDR2 LQKENI.

The chain employs TRBV5-1 and TRBJ1-2, with a weak D call TRBD1 (5 bases). CDR3 size: 16 residues. Trimming left V 0 bases short and J 2 bases short, with 14 bases between. Germline values: CDR1 SGHRS, CDR2 YFSETQ. The chain's CDR3 is CASSLGRGRYNYGYTF. The CDR3 region has the DNA TGCGCCAGCAGCTTGGGAAGGGGCCGCTACAACTATGGCTACACCTTC.

This clone was seen more than once but under ten times. The CDR3 reads CASSQERDRAEAFF. CDR3 in DNA: TGCGCCAGCAGCCAAGAAAGGGACAGGGCTGAAGCTTTCTTT. The chain employs TRBV4-1 and TRBJ1-1; the match to TRBD1 covers 9 bases. V shed 0 bases, J shed 6 bases, and the junction held 2 bases outside the gene matches. Germline V CDR1 and CDR2: MGHRA, YSYEKL. This CDR3 spans 14 amino acids.

The table lists this clone with a count of one. The V gene is TRBV2, the J gene TRBJ1-4, with D maybe TRBD1 (5 bases). Germline V gene data show CDR1 as SNHLY and CDR2 as FYNNEI. The length of the CDR3 is 14 residues. The V end lost 5 bases, the J end lost 8 bases, and 15 bases lay between the germline ends. The CDR3 spells CASSLTELREKLFF. As DNA, the CDR3 is TGTGCCAGCAGTCTGACAGAGCTCCGGGAAAAACTGTTTTTT.

This clone appeared a single time. The gene calls are TRBV12-3 or TRBV12-4 and TRBJ1-2, with a weak D call TRBD1 (5 bases). This CDR3 region has 12 residues. Trimming cost V 2 bases and J 7 bases, with 8 bases left between them. The CDR3 spells CASSLSGGGYTF. The CDR3 DNA follows: TGTGCCAGCAGTTTATCCGGGGGTGGCTACACCTTC.

This chain uses TRBV3-1 (or the pseudogene TRBV3-2) with TRBJ1-3; D is possibly TRBD1 (6 bases). Germline CDR1 reads LGHDT; CDR2 reads YNNKEL (reference sequence). V was pared by 4 bases and J by 0 bases, with 13 bases between. The CDR3 consists of 16 residues. The CDR3 sequence: CASSPRGTTSGNTIYF. CDR3 nucleotide sequence: TGTGCCAGCAGCCCAAGGGGGACAACCTCTGGAAACACCATATATTTT.

A few counts support this clone. This chain joins TRBV28 and TRBJ1-1; D ambiguous. This CDR3 contains 14 residues. Trimming removed 1 base at V and 6 bases at J, with 12 bases between. CDR1 MDHEN and CDR2 SYDVKM come from the germline V gene. CDR3 DNA sequence: TGTGCCAGCAGTTTATTACGGGGTAAGGCTGAAGCTTTCTTT. This codes for CASSLLRGKAEAFF.

The sample holds one count of this clone. The chain joins TRBV25-1 to TRBJ2-5; 10 bases map to TRBD2. After removal of 2 bases from V and 5 bases from J, the junction contained 8 bases not matched to a gene. The germline V gene has CDR1 MGHDK and CDR2 SYGVNS. This CDR3 comprises 16 residues. DNA of the CDR3: TGTGCCAGCAGTGAAGGGCTAGCGGGAGCCGGGGAGACCCAGTACTTC. This encodes CASSEGLAGAGETQYF. Based on the CDR3 plus reference TRBV25-1 and TRBJ2-5, the full variable domain is EADIYQTPRYLVIGTGKKITLECSQTMGHDKMYWYQQDPGMELHLIHYSYGVNSTEKGDLSSESTVSRIRTEHFPLTLESARPSHTSQYLCASSEGLAGAGETQYFGPGTRLLVL.

The CDR3 coding sequence is TGTGCCACAGGATACTCCTACGAGCAGTACTTC. This gives the protein CATGYSYEQYF. The chain couples TRBV28 to TRBJ2-7; the D is unclear. The CDR3 sequence is 11 residues long. Germline CDR1 is MDHEN and CDR2 is SYDVKM. Trimming left V 10 bases short and J 0 bases short, with 7 bases between. The full variable domain, rest sourced from reference TRBV28 and TRBJ2-7, is DVKVTQSSRYLVKRTGEKVFLECVQDMDHENMFWYRQDPGLGLRLIYFSYDVKMKEKGDIPEGYSVSREKKERFSLILESASTNQTSMYLCATGYSYEQYFGPGTRLTVT.

V usage is TRBV24-1 and J usage is TRBJ1-5, with 8 bases that match TRBD1. Germline CDR1 KGHDR, CDR2 SFDVKD. Trimming removed 5 bases from V and 2 bases from J; junction bases left unmatched: 7. This CDR3 region has 16 residues. The CDR3 DNA sequence: TGTGCCACCAGTGCCACCGACAGGGGAGGCAATCAGCCCCAGCATTTT. Residues: CATSATDRGGNQPQHF.

The chain is built from TRBV2 and TRBJ1-6; D uncertain. Germline V gene sequence: CDR1 SNHLY, CDR2 FYNNEI. The CDR3 covers 16 residues. Trimming removed 3 bases at V and 0 bases at J, with 9 bases between. CDR3 sequence (DNA): TGTGCCAGCAGTGATGTGGGGAGCTCCTATAATTCACCCCTCCACTTT. Protein product: CASSDVGSSYNSPLHF.

V and J are TRBV14 and TRBJ1-1; D is unclear. The ends were cut back, 1 base at V and 5 bases at J, with 8 bases in the middle. Germline loops: CDR1 SGHDN, CDR2 FVKESK. This CDR3 has 13 amino acids. CDR3 DNA sequence: TGTGCCAGCAGCCAAGGAATAGTGACTGAAGCTTTCTTT. It translates to CASSQGIVTEAFF.

The chain carries TRBV6-5 and TRBJ1-5; 8 bases fit TRBD1. This CDR3 contains 14 residues. Looked up from germline, CDR1 is MNHEY and CDR2 is SVGAGI. The trim removed 5 bases at V and 6 bases at J, leaving 6 bases unmatched. The CDR3 coding sequence is TGTGCCAGCAGTCCCGACAGGGGCGGTCAGCCCCAGCATTTT. It is translated as CASSPDRGGQPQHF.

The rearrangement uses TRBV3-1 (or the pseudogene TRBV3-2) and TRBJ2-2; D is uncertain. V was cut by 5 bases and J by 2 bases, with 6 bases left in between. Germline V gene lookup returns CDR1 LGHDT and CDR2 YNNKEL (reference sequence). The CDR3 sequence is 13 residues long. The CDR3, as DNA: TGTGCCAGCAGCTTTGGCAACACCGGGGAGCTGTTTTTT. Its translation is CASSFGNTGELFF.

The J gene is TRBJ1-3, the V gene TRBV3-1 (or the pseudogene TRBV3-2); D may be TRBD1 (6 bases). V gave up 4 bases and J gave up 0 bases, with 7 bases separating them. CDR3 length: 14 residues. Germline CDR1 LGHDT, CDR2 YNNKEL (reference sequence). CDR3 coding DNA: TGTGCCAGCAGCCCGGACAGCTCTGGAAACACCATATATTTT. This translates into CASSPDSSGNTIYF.

The CDR3 reads CASRIGGDDTEAFF. In DNA form, the CDR3 reads TGTGCCAGCAGGATAGGGGGCGACGACACTGAAGCTTTCTTT. The J gene is TRBJ1-1, the V gene TRBV6-5, with 7 bases identical to TRBD1. Trimming took 6 bases from V and 3 from J; bases not matched to a gene: 7. Germline lookup yields CDR1 MNHEY and CDR2 SVGAGI. This CDR3 spans 14 amino acids.

This clone was observed once. The V call is TRBV18, the J call TRBJ2-7; 8 bases map to TRBD2. Germline-derived CDR1 and CDR2 are KGHSH and LQKENI. This CDR3 spans 19 amino acids. The V and J ends lost 6 bases and 6 bases, in that order; junction bases with no gene match: 25. CDR3 sequence: CASSPQMSSGSYRGREQYF. Written as DNA, the CDR3 is TGTGCCAGCTCGCCCCAGATGTCTAGCGGGTCCTATCGGGGCCGCGAGCAGTACTTC.

The rearrangement joins TRBV5-1 to TRBJ1-2; D perhaps matches TRBD1 (5 bases). Germline V gene sequence: CDR1 SGHRS, CDR2 YFSETQ. This CDR3 has 14 amino acids. V gave up 3 bases and J gave up 4 bases, with 13 bases separating them. The CDR3 loop is CASSSGGLGYGYTF. CDR3 DNA sequence: TGCGCCAGCAGCTCCGGGGGTTTGGGCTATGGCTACACCTTC.

The chain couples TRBV27 to TRBJ2-3, with 7 bases aligning to TRBD1. The CDR3 extends over 15 amino acids. The junction had 3 bases not matched to a gene; V was cut back by 1 base and J by 2 bases. Germline V CDR1 and CDR2: MNHEY, SMNVEV (reference sequence). CDR3 nucleotide sequence: TGTGCCAGCAGTTTATGGGACAGATACACAGATACGCAGTATTTT. Protein: CASSLWDRYTDTQYF.

This chain links TRBV5-1 with TRBJ1-2; D unresolved. Germline loops: CDR1 SGHRS, CDR2 YFSETQ. The CDR3 covers 16 residues. Trimming cost V 2 bases and J 0 bases, with 14 bases left between them. This chain's CDR3 is CASSFGTDTANYGYTF. The CDR3, as DNA: TGCGCCAGCAGCTTCGGAACAGACACCGCTAACTATGGCTACACCTTC.

This clone was observed a handful of times. The gene calls are TRBV29-1 and TRBJ2-1; 10 bases are shared with TRBD2. V dropped 7 bases and J dropped 0; count of bases not matched to a gene: 9. CDR1 is SQVTM and CDR2 is ANQGSEA in the germline V gene. The CDR3 has 16 amino acids. As DNA, the CDR3 is TGCAGCGCTGTGAGAGCGGGAGGGAGCTCCTACAATGAGCAGTTCTTC. Its translation: CSAVRAGGSSYNEQFF.